A selection of T cell receptor beta chains follows, all from one sample in a study of neurological immune-mediated disorders. Each CDR3 protein gets one entry after TCRdb re-called the 5' RACE reads with MiXCR. The sample comprises some 48,000 distinct CDR3 sequences, just under 6% of which are singletons, and about 1.3% rests with the top ten. The sequenced material came from CD4+ T cells from blood. These receptors all stem from a woman aged 18 to 35 with multiple sclerosis. Both conserved end residues are part of each CDR3. D genes are given only for firm matches. Some rows have no size entry. The others give once, few or many, or a class for an expanded clone.

clone_size	d_call	v_call	j_call	cdr3_nt	cdr3_aa
many	.	TRBV7-8	TRBJ1-5	TGTGCCAGCAGCGTGGCCGGCCTTTATCAGCCCCAGCATTTT	CASSVAGLYQPQHF
many	TRBD2	TRBV12-3/TRBV12-4	TRBJ2-5	TGTGCCAGCAGCTACAGCGGGAGTAGAGAGACCCAGTACTTC	CASSYSGSRETQYF
many	TRBD2	TRBV7-2	TRBJ2-1	TGTGCCAGCAGCCTCACTAGCGGGAGGGGCTCCTACAATGAGCAGTTCTTC	CASSLTSGRGSYNEQFF
many	.	TRBV20-1	TRBJ1-1	TGCAGTGCTAGAGATATGTTCAGGGGTACTGAAGCTTTCTTT	CSARDMFRGTEAFF
many	.	TRBV15	TRBJ2-4	TGTGCCACCAGCTTGGAAGCCCTACGGGCAAACATTCAGTACTTC	CATSLEALRANIQYF
many	.	TRBV28	TRBJ1-1	TGTGCCAGCAGTTCCAGCCGTGAAGCTTTCTTT	CASSSSREAFF
many	.	TRBV20-1	TRBJ1-4	TGCAGTGCTCACAGGGCAACTAATGAAAAACTGTTTTTT	CSAHRATNEKLFF
many	.	TRBV6-5	TRBJ2-1	TGTGCCAGCAGATCCGGACTATACAATGAGCAGTTCTTC	CASRSGLYNEQFF
few	.	TRBV29-1	TRBJ1-2	TGCAGCGTTCGAAGCGGACAGATCTATGGCTACACCTTC	CSVRSGQIYGYTF
many	TRBD1	TRBV28	TRBJ1-2	TGTGCCAGCAGTTTCGCGACAGGGGGACGTGGCTACACCTTC	CASSFATGGRGYTF
few	TRBD1	TRBV29-1	TRBJ1-4	TGCAGCGCTGGACAGGGAGGTGAAAAACTGTTTTTT	CSAGQGGEKLFF
many	.	TRBV7-9	TRBJ2-3	TGTGCCGTCCGGGGTTTTCCAGGCCCGTTTGAGGATACGCAGTATTTT	CAVRGFPGPFEDTQYF
many	.	TRBV5-1	TRBJ2-1	TGCGCCAGCAGCTTTTACCGGGCGTCCTACAATGAGCAGTTCTTC	CASSFYRASYNEQFF
.	TRBD2	TRBV12-3/TRBV12-4	TRBJ2-6	TGTGCCAGCAGTTTTTTGGTGTTAGCGGGAGTGGAAGGGGCCAACGTCCTGACTTTC	CASSFLVLAGVEGANVLTF
.	TRBD2	TRBV28	TRBJ2-5	TGTGCCAGCAGCGACACTAGCGGGAGGGTGGGGGAGACCCAGTACTTC	CASSDTSGRVGETQYF
many	.	TRBV29-1	TRBJ1-1	TGCAGCGTTCGGTTGGGCGCCTCCAGTGAAGCTTTCTTT	CSVRLGASSEAFF
many	.	TRBV3-1	TRBJ2-3	TGTGCCAGCAGCCCTCAGAGGAGGACAGATACGCAGTATTTT	CASSPQRRTDTQYF
many	.	TRBV29-1	TRBJ1-2	TGCAGCGTTCGCAGGGACTATGGCTACACCTTC	CSVRRDYGYTF
many	.	TRBV29-1	TRBJ1-2	TGCAGCGTTGACTGGGGCCAACCATATGGCTACACCTTC	CSVDWGQPYGYTF
many	TRBD2	TRBV14	TRBJ2-7	TGTGCCAGCAGCCAAGTGGGCGGGGGTCGTTACGAGCAGTACTTC	CASSQVGGGRYEQYF
many	.	TRBV6-5	TRBJ1-1	TGTGCCAGCAGCCGCAATTTTATGAACACTGAAGCTTTCTTT	CASSRNFMNTEAFF
many	.	TRBV5-1	TRBJ2-5	TGCGCCAGCAGCTTGGCGGGTCACCAAGAGACCCAGTACTTC	CASSLAGHQETQYF
many	.	TRBV2	TRBJ2-3	TGTGCCAGCAGTGATCTGTCGGGACACCTCACAGATACGCAGTATTTT	CASSDLSGHLTDTQYF
many	.	TRBV4-3	TRBJ2-1	TGCGCCAGCAGCCAAGATCTTAAGACGAAGCCCTACAATGAGCAGTTCTTC	CASSQDLKTKPYNEQFF
many	TRBD1	TRBV20-1	TRBJ2-2	TGCAGTGCTGGGGACAGTTTAACCGGGGAGCTGTTTTTT	CSAGDSLTGELFF
few	.	TRBV18	TRBJ2-3	TGTGCCAGCTCGGAAAAAGGCGGTACGCAGTATTTT	CASSEKGGTQYF
many	TRBD2	TRBV6-2/TRBV6-3	TRBJ2-1	TGTGCCAGCAGCGTGGGACTCGGGAGGGGCAATGAGCAGTTCTTC	CASSVGLGRGNEQFF
.	.	TRBV20-1	TRBJ1-3	TGCAGTGCTCGAACAGGACAGTCTGGAAACACCATATATTTT	CSARTGQSGNTIYF